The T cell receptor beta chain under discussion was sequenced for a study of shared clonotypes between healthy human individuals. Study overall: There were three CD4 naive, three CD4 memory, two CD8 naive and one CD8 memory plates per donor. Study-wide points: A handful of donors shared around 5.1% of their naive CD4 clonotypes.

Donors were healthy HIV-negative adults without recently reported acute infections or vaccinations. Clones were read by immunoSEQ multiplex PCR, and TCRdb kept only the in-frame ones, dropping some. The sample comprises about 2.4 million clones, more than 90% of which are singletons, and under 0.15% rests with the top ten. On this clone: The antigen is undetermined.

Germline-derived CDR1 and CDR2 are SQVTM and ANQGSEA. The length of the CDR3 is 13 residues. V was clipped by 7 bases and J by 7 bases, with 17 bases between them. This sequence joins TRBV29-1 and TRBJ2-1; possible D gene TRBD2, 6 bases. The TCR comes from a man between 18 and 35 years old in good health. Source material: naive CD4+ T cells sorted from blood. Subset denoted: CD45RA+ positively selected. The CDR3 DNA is TGCAGCGCCGGGTGGGGGGATAGAAATGAGCAGTTCTTC. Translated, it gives CSAGWGDRNEQFF.